The present TCR beta chain was sequenced within a study of response to subunit inactivated influenza vaccine. TCRdb re-analysed the RT-PCR reads in MiXCR, keeping a single row per CDR3 protein. The sample carries around 570,000 distinct CDR3 sequences, around 8% recorded once. Trimming removed 4 bases at V and 6 bases at J, with 15 bases between. The CDR3 runs 15 residues. Germline assignment: CDR1 SEHNR and CDR2 FQNEAQ (reference sequence). About this clonotype: The antigen is undetermined.

Whole-study findings and limits: The study's authors posited that every seasonal influenza vaccination enlists few new T cells.

The chain couples TRBV7-9 to TRBJ2-2; either TRBD1 or TRBD2 may supply D (5 bases each). The sample in question was PBMCs from blood, obtained less than 30 months after vaccination. The receptor's source is a man between 50 and 69 years old who received an inactivated influenza vaccine. For the CDR3, the DNA is TGTGCCAGCAGCTGGACGGGGCCGGTTTCCGGGGAGCTGTTTTTT. This sequence encodes CASSWTGPVSGELFF.